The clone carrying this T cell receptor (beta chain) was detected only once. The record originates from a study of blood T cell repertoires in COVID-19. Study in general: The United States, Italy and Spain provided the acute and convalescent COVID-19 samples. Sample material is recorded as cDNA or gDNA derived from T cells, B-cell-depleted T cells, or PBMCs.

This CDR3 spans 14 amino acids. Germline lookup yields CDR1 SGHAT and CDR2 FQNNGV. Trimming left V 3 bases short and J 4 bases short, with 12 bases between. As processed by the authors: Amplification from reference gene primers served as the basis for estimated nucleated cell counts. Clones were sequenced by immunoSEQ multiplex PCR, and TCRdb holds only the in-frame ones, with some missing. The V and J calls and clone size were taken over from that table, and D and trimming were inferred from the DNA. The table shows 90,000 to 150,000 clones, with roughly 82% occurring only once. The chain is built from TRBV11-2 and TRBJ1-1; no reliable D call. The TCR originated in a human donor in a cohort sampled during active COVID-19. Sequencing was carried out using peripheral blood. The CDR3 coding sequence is TGTGCCAGCAGCTTTATACGGGAGAGCACTGAAGCTTTCTTT. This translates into CASSFIRESTEAFF. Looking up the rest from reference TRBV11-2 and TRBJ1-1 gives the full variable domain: EAGVAQSPRYKIIEKRQSVAFWCNPISGHATLYWYQQILGQGPKLLIQFQNNGVVDDSQLPKDRFSAERLKGVDSTLKIQPAKLEDSAVYLCASSFIRESTEAFFGQGTRLTVV.